Listed below are T cell receptor beta chains from one sample, sequenced in a study of T cell responses to AZD1222 COVID-19 vaccine. The method was immunoSEQ multiplex PCR; TCRdb's version includes in-frame clones alone and lacks a portion of them. This table holds 200,000 to 250,000 clones, roughly 91% found once. The sample here was peripheral blood, taken on day 0 of MenACWY control vaccination. The receptors here all came from an adult in good health. Each CDR3 is given with its conserved first and last residue. D genes are given only for firm matches. Some rows have no size entry. The others give once, few or many, or a class for an expanded clone.

CDR3 length: 14; clone size: few; J gene: TRBJ2-3; V gene: TRBV21-1; D gene: NA; CDR3 protein: CARTRRTISDTQYF; CDR3 DNA: TGTGCCAGGACTAGAAGGACGATTTCAGATACGCAGTATTTT
CDR3 length: 12; clone size: NA; J gene: TRBJ1-5; V gene: TRBV28; D gene: NA; CDR3 protein: CASRRSNQPQHF; CDR3 DNA: TGTGCCAGCCGGAGAAGCAATCAGCCCCAGCATTTT
CDR3 length: 15; clone size: NA; J gene: TRBJ1-2; V gene: TRBV24-1; D gene: NA; CDR3 protein: CATSGISGVGYGYTF; CDR3 DNA: TGTGCCACCAGTGGCATTTCGGGGGTTGGCTATGGCTACACCTTC
CDR3 length: 13; clone size: NA; J gene: TRBJ1-4; V gene: TRBV5-1; D gene: TRBD1; CDR3 protein: CASSNQDRGKLFF; CDR3 DNA: TGCGCCAGCAGCAATCAGGACAGGGGAAAACTGTTTTTT
CDR3 length: 12; clone size: NA; J gene: TRBJ2-3; V gene: TRBV7-9; D gene: NA; CDR3 protein: CASSVSTDTQYF; CDR3 DNA: TGTGCCAGCAGCGTTAGCACAGATACGCAGTATTTT
CDR3 length: 15; clone size: once; J gene: TRBJ2-7; V gene: TRBV11-1; D gene: TRBD1; CDR3 protein: CASSLVGQGLYEQYF; CDR3 DNA: TGTGCCAGCAGCCTGGTGGGACAGGGGCTATACGAGCAGTACTTC
CDR3 length: 12; clone size: NA; J gene: TRBJ1-1; V gene: TRBV5-5; D gene: NA; CDR3 protein: CASSRYGGEAFF; CDR3 DNA: TGTGCCAGCAGCCGCTATGGGGGTGAAGCTTTCTTT
CDR3 length: 12; clone size: NA; J gene: TRBJ1-6; V gene: TRBV28; D gene: NA; CDR3 protein: CASSPNNSPLHF; CDR3 DNA: TGTGCCAGCAGTCCAAATAATTCACCCCTCCACTTT
CDR3 length: 15; clone size: NA; J gene: TRBJ1-2; V gene: TRBV19; D gene: NA; CDR3 protein: CASESGAPGDYGYTF; CDR3 DNA: TGTGCCAGTGAGTCGGGGGCCCCTGGAGACTATGGCTACACCTTC
CDR3 length: 14; clone size: NA; J gene: TRBJ1-5; V gene: TRBV2; D gene: TRBD1; CDR3 protein: CASSRQGIRQPQHF; CDR3 DNA: TGTGCCAGCAGCAGACAGGGTATTCGGCAGCCCCAGCATTTT
CDR3 length: 15; clone size: NA; J gene: TRBJ1-6; V gene: TRBV7-3; D gene: NA; CDR3 protein: CASSPSGGSGSPLHF; CDR3 DNA: TGTGCCAGCAGCCCCTCGGGGGGTTCGGGTTCACCCCTCCACTTT
CDR3 length: 17; clone size: NA; J gene: TRBJ1-5; V gene: TRBV27; D gene: NA; CDR3 protein: CASSFRGTLLAHQPQHF; CDR3 DNA: TGTGCCAGCAGTTTTAGGGGGACCTTATTAGCTCATCAGCCCCAGCATTTT
CDR3 length: 15; clone size: NA; J gene: TRBJ1-5; V gene: TRBV28; D gene: TRBD1; CDR3 protein: CASSPVTGGVQPQHF; CDR3 DNA: TGTGCCAGCAGTCCGGTGACAGGGGGGGTTCAGCCCCAGCATTTT
CDR3 length: 17; clone size: NA; J gene: TRBJ2-1; V gene: TRBV18; D gene: TRBD1; CDR3 protein: CASSPPGQRLSYNEQFF; CDR3 DNA: TGTGCCAGCTCACCTCCGGGACAGCGACTCTCCTACAATGAGCAGTTCTTC
CDR3 length: 15; clone size: few; J gene: TRBJ2-7; V gene: TRBV6-5; D gene: NA; CDR3 protein: CASSYSPGRSYEQYF; CDR3 DNA: TGTGCCAGCAGTTACTCCCCAGGCCGCTCCTACGAGCAGTACTTC
CDR3 length: 16; clone size: once; J gene: TRBJ1-6; V gene: TRBV30; D gene: NA; CDR3 protein: CAWSVRGSVINSPLHF; CDR3 DNA: TGTGCCTGGAGTGTAAGGGGGAGTGTTATTAATTCACCCCTCCACTTT
CDR3 length: 14; clone size: NA; J gene: TRBJ1-1; V gene: TRBV28; D gene: NA; CDR3 protein: CASSLGGAGTEAFF; CDR3 DNA: TGTGCCAGCAGTTTGGGGGGGGCTGGGACTGAAGCTTTCTTT
CDR3 length: 13; clone size: NA; J gene: TRBJ1-6; V gene: TRBV30; D gene: NA; CDR3 protein: CAWRDTGNSPLHF; CDR3 DNA: TGTGCCTGGAGGGATACGGGGAATTCACCCCTCCACTTT
CDR3 length: 15; clone size: NA; J gene: TRBJ1-5; V gene: TRBV19; D gene: TRBD1; CDR3 protein: CASSKTGYSNQPQHF; CDR3 DNA: TGTGCCAGTAGTAAGACAGGGTATAGCAATCAGCCCCAGCATTTT
CDR3 length: 13; clone size: NA; J gene: TRBJ2-3; V gene: TRBV10-2; D gene: NA; CDR3 protein: CASSTSGGNTQYF; CDR3 DNA: NA
CDR3 length: 14; clone size: NA; J gene: TRBJ1-2; V gene: TRBV2; D gene: TRBD1; CDR3 protein: CASRPGQIDYGYTF; CDR3 DNA: TGTGCCAGCAGACCGGGACAGATTGACTATGGCTACACCTTC
CDR3 length: 14; clone size: NA; J gene: TRBJ1-2; V gene: TRBV28; D gene: TRBD1; CDR3 protein: CASSTIQGVAGYTF; CDR3 DNA: TGTGCCAGCAGTACTATACAGGGGGTTGCAGGCTACACCTTC
CDR3 length: 14; clone size: NA; J gene: TRBJ1-6; V gene: TRBV7-3; D gene: NA; CDR3 protein: CASSLVRDNSPLHF; CDR3 DNA: TGTGCCAGCAGCTTAGTCCGGGATAATTCACCCCTCCACTTT
CDR3 length: 15; clone size: NA; J gene: TRBJ2-2; V gene: TRBV6-5; D gene: NA; CDR3 protein: CASRLRVMGTGELFF; CDR3 DNA: TGTGCCAGCAGGCTCAGGGTGATGGGCACCGGGGAGCTGTTTTTT
CDR3 length: 14; clone size: NA; J gene: TRBJ2-7; V gene: TRBV10-3; D gene: TRBD1; CDR3 protein: CAIKRDRVVYEQYF; CDR3 DNA: TGTGCCATCAAACGGGACAGGGTCGTCTACGAGCAGTACTTC
CDR3 length: 13; clone size: NA; J gene: TRBJ1-5; V gene: TRBV6-5; D gene: TRBD1; CDR3 protein: CASRTGSGQPQHF; CDR3 DNA: TGTGCCAGTAGGACAGGGTCCGGTCAGCCCCAGCATTTT
CDR3 length: 15; clone size: NA; J gene: TRBJ2-7; V gene: TRBV18; D gene: TRBD1; CDR3 protein: CASSISGTGSGEQYF; CDR3 DNA: TGTGCCAGCTCAATCTCCGGGACAGGGTCAGGCGAGCAGTACTTC
CDR3 length: 16; clone size: NA; J gene: TRBJ1-2; V gene: TRBV9; D gene: NA; CDR3 protein: CASSVLGVQGTDGYTF; CDR3 DNA: TGTGCCAGCAGCGTTCTCGGAGTACAGGGAACGGATGGCTACACCTTC
CDR3 length: 12; clone size: NA; J gene: TRBJ1-2; V gene: TRBV9; D gene: NA; CDR3 protein: CASSVQGYGYTF; CDR3 DNA: TGTGCCAGCAGCGTACAGGGGTATGGCTACACCTTC
CDR3 length: 14; clone size: NA; J gene: TRBJ2-7; V gene: TRBV11-2; D gene: NA; CDR3 protein: CASSLVSGAREQYF; CDR3 DNA: TGTGCCAGCAGCTTAGTTTCCGGGGCGCGGGAGCAGTACTTC
CDR3 length: 16; clone size: NA; J gene: TRBJ1-1; V gene: TRBV6-1; D gene: TRBD1; CDR3 protein: CASSEEGQPMNTEAFF; CDR3 DNA: TGTGCCAGCAGCGAAGAGGGACAGCCTATGAACACTGAAGCTTTCTTT
CDR3 length: 13; clone size: NA; J gene: TRBJ1-2; V gene: TRBV6-5; D gene: TRBD1; CDR3 protein: CASRDRGYYGYTF; CDR3 DNA: TGTGCCAGCAGGGACAGGGGCTACTATGGCTACACCTTC